This note documents a single T cell receptor (beta chain) sequence. Its specific antigen is unknown. Base qualities are not at hand, and no much larger clone is one base apart. The TCR beta CDR3 regions were amplified from RNA transcripts. For the first round of RT-PCR on the TCR CDR3, the HTBI primer set was used together with the Qiagen OneStep RT-PCR kit. The libraries were constructed in a second round of multiplex PCR and then size-selected and purified. Sequencing of the libraries was done on an Illumina HiSeq2000 using paired-end 100 bp reads. The authors' analysis ran thus. Raw data were processed with SOAPnuke, discarding reads with adapters, uncalled bases, mean Phred below 15, or no exact constant-primer or identifier match. High-quality paired reads were merged using COPE v1.2.5, and each unique nucleotide sequence was defined as a clonotype. MiTCR v1.1 was used to align the clonotypes against IMGT TRBV, TRBD and TRBJ reference segments. Only V-J combinations with frequency above 0.0001, covering 99.2% of repertoires, were analysed. A TCS score was defined as the ratio between F50 (clonal expansion) and ExV (chaos), using BLOSUM62-based TCRdist between CDR3 peptides within each V-J. Welch's t-statistics and random forest reduced roughly 500 V-J features to 13, which were used in a naive Bayes classifier (R e1071). Through fastp at Q25 and MiXCR, TCRdb rebuilt clones from the public reads, retaining in-frame beta chains. Entries are consolidated by CDR3 protein sequence, retaining the most common genes and DNA. The V and J calls shown here were made by TCRdb, not taken from the authors' results. In this sample the table shows 300,000 to 350,000 distinct CDR3 sequences, around a sixth of which occur a single time. The ten largest make up approximately 35% of the sample.

Via the germline V gene, CDR1 is MDHEN and CDR2 SYDVKM. There are 12 amino acids in the CDR3, from cysteine to phenylalanine inclusive. Here the CDR3 DNA is all that survives: 36 bases in frame from base 1. Trimming removed 7 bases from V and 0 bases from J, leaving 7 bases between the germline ends. The source of the sample is a study of T cells in Graves' hyperthyroidism and ophthalmopathy (dated by TCRdb to 2018 to 2020). For context, the study as a whole: Peripheral blood samples were taken at the time of initial diagnosis, prior to any treatment. To identify distinguishing TCR V-J signatures, a discovery cohort of 100 or so patients was used, comprising 40 to 45 with Graves' ophthalmopathy and 55 to 65 with stable Graves' hyperthyroidism. Whether ophthalmopathy could be predicted prospectively was tested in an independent validation cohort made up of about 18 hyperthyroidism patients plus 17 patients who later progressed to ophthalmopathy. The 75 to 100 discovery patients were divided at random into training and test sets in a 7:3 ratio. The study also compared thyroid tissue and blood T-cell repertoires from roughly 6 Graves' hyperthyroidism patients. Once sampling was done, hyperthyroidism patients were given methimazole at a starting dose of 30 mg daily, whereas ophthalmopathy patients were given high-dose intravenous methylprednisolone. TCR Vbeta CDR3 sequencing of 140 or so peripheral blood samples (over 40 ophthalmopathy, around 80 hyperthyroidism and approximately 17 progressor patients) is reported in the paper.

Stable Graves' hyperthyroidism was defined as no progression to ophthalmopathy during 18 months of follow-up. Hyperthyroidism patients were aged 18 to 65 years and newly diagnosed, with disease duration of less than 2 months. Exclusion was applied to patients with uncontrolled infections, other autoimmune diseases, pregnancy or lactation. Diagnoses were established on the basis of clinical symptoms, serum thyroxine and TRAb, thyroid ultrasound, and orbital computed tomography. Ficoll-Paque density gradient centrifugation was used to isolate PBMCs from around 10 ml of fresh peripheral blood. Trizol reagent was used to extract total RNA, and RNA quality was then checked on an Agilent 2100 Bioanalyzer. Overall study results and their limits: Most expanded thyroid clonotypes (frequency above 0.001) were also detected in blood, suggesting blood repertoires may reflect thyroid immune responses. Ophthalmopathy was separated from stable hyperthyroidism by a 13 V-J signature model, with approximately 89% sensitivity and about 81% specificity obtained in cross-validation and 80%/75% obtained in testing. Sample size was not statistically predetermined, and blinding of investigators to group allocation was not performed. During validation, the model predicted progression to ophthalmopathy a median of about 5.9 months ahead of onset, with around 71% sensitivity and about 75% specificity.

This sequence originates from a man aged 25 to 40 with Graves' hyperthyroidism. The sequencing input was blood. The rearrangement joined TRBV28 to TRBJ2-7, with no confident D gene call. The nucleotide sequence is given as TGTGCCAGCAAAGATATCTCCTACGAGCAGTACTTC. Its protein reads: CASKDISYEQYF.